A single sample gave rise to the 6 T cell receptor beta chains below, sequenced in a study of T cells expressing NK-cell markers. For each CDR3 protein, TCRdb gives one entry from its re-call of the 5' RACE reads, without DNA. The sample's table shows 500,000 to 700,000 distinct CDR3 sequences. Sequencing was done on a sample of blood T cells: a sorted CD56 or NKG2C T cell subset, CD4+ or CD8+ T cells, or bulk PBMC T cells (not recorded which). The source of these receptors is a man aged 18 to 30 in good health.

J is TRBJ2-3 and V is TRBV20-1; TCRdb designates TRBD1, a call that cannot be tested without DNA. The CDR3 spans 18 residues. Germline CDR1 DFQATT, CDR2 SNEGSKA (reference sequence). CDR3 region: CSAPGGRGAPTPTDTQYF.

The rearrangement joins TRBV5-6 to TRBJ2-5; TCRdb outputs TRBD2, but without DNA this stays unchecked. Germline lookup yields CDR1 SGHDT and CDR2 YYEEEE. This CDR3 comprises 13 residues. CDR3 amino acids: CASSLTSSETQYF.

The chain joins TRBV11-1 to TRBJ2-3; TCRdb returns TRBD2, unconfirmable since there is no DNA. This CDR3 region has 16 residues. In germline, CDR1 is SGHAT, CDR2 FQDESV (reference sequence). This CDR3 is CASSQEAGVTTDTQYF.

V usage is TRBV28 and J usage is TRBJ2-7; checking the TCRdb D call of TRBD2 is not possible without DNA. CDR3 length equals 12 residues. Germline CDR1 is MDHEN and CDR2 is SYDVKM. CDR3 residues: CASRSGSYEQYF.

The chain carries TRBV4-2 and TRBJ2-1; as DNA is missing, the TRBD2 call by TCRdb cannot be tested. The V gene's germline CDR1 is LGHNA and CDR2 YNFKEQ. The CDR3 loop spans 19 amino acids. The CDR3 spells CASSRSGTSGLPRGNEQFF.

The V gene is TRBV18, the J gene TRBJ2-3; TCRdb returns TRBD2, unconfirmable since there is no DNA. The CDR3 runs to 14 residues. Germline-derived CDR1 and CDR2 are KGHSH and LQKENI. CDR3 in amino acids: CASSSLAGADTQYF.